The 14 T cell receptor beta chains given below trace back to one sample, sequenced in a study of cytotoxic CD8 clonotypes in ibrutinib-treated CLL. TCRdb's table, derived via immunoSEQ multiplex PCR, lists solely in-frame clones and lacks some. The sample carries about 200,000 clones, around 72% recorded once. The starting material was PBMCs, obtained after 24 months of ibrutinib treatment. The receptors come from a human donor with chronic lymphocytic leukemia.

The table lists this clone with a count of one. CDR3 nucleotide sequence: TGTGCCAGCAGCAGAATAAGGACTAGCGGGGGATACAATGAGCAGTTCTTC. This sequence encodes CASSRIRTSGGYNEQFF. The chain is built from TRBV5-6 and TRBJ2-1; 13 positions match TRBD2. V lost 4 bases and J lost 4; bases outside the gene matches: 8. The CDR3 runs to 17 residues. Germline CDR1 and CDR2: SGHDT and YYEEEE.

The chain links TRBV5-4 to TRBJ2-2, with D perhaps matching TRBD1 or TRBD2 (6 bases each). The CDR3 length is 16 residues. Germline V CDR1 and CDR2: SGHNT, YYREEE (reference sequence). With 4 bases removed from V and 5 bases from J, the gap between germline ends came to 18 bases. The CDR3 loop is CASSLGGRSGTGELFF. CDR3 DNA: TGTGCCAGCAGCCTTGGGGGCCGGAGCGGGACCGGGGAGCTGTTTTTT.

This clone showed up just once. The V and J genes are TRBV4-3 and TRBJ1-1; no definite D call. Germline loops: CDR1 LGHNA, CDR2 YSLEER. V gave up 0 bases and J gave up 1 base, with 9 bases separating them. The CDR3 spans 15 residues. The CDR3 reads CASSQEKGSNTEAFF. The DNA for the CDR3 is TGCGCCAGCAGCCAAGAGAAGGGATCGAACACTGAAGCTTTCTTT.

J is TRBJ2-7 and V is TRBV28, with no clear D. The CDR3 covers 12 residues. Looked up from germline, CDR1 is MDHEN and CDR2 is SYDVKM. V was pared by 6 bases and J by 5 bases, with 11 bases between. CDR3 DNA: TGTGCCAGCAGCCGAGAGTTCCACGAGCAGTACTTC. Its protein is CASSREFHEQYF.

This clone was observed a handful of times. The CDR3 sequence: CASSVSDTQYF. CDR3 nucleotide sequence: TGTGCCAGCAGTGTGTCAGATACGCAGTATTTT. The V call is TRBV2, the J call TRBJ2-3, with D hard to call. Germline lookup yields CDR1 SNHLY and CDR2 FYNNEI. With 4 bases removed from V and 4 bases from J, the gap between germline ends came to 3 bases. This CDR3 is built from 11 residues.

Only a few counts were recorded for this clone. Other DNA variants within this sample encode the same CDR3. The chain joins TRBV9 to TRBJ2-6, with D tentatively TRBD1 (6 bases). Germline V gives CDR1 SGDLS, CDR2 YYNGEE. Trimming removed 2 bases from V and 2 bases from J, with 8 bases in between. The CDR3 spans 15 residues. CDR3 residues: CASSVSGAGANVLTF. DNA for the CDR3: TGTGCCAGCAGCGTCTCAGGGGCTGGGGCCAACGTCCTGACTTTC.

This chain connects TRBV28 to TRBJ2-4, with a weak D call TRBD1 (5 bases). V was shortened by 5 bases and J by 1 base, with 15 bases between the two germline ends. The CDR3 is made up of 16 amino acids. The germline V gene has CDR1 MDHEN and CDR2 SYDVKM. The CDR3 DNA is TGTGCCAGCAGTCCCGTTAGGGGCTTGGCCAAAAACATTCAGTACTTC. This translates into CASSPVRGLAKNIQYF.

CDR3 sequence reads: CSAAGTQQFF. CDR3 DNA: TGCAGTGCTGCCGGGACCCAGCAGTTCTTC. The chain employs TRBV20-1 and TRBJ2-1, with D perhaps assigned TRBD1 or TRBD2 (5 bases each). The germline V and J ends were trimmed by 5 bases and 11 bases, with 10 bases remaining between them. The CDR3 has 10 amino acids. Germline values: CDR1 DFQATT, CDR2 SNEGSKA (reference sequence).

The chain employs TRBV27 and TRBJ2-3; D is uncertain. V was pared by 3 bases and J by 6 bases, with 4 bases between. This CDR3 region has 11 residues. CDR1 is MNHEY, CDR2 SMNVEV, per germline (reference sequence). In DNA, the CDR3 is TGTGCCAGCAGTTTTGCGGATACGCAGTATTTT. It translates to CASSFADTQYF.

The J gene is TRBJ1-4, the V gene TRBV19; D call uncertain. With 3 bases removed from V and 10 bases from J, the gap between germline ends came to 3 bases. The germline V gene encodes CDR1 LNHDA and CDR2 SQIVND (reference sequence). The CDR3 runs to 10 residues. CDR3: CASSIRKLFF. The CDR3 DNA is TGTGCCAGTAGTATCAGAAAACTGTTTTTT.

This clone was seen more than once but under ten times. The chain combines TRBV25-1 with TRBJ1-2, with 7 bases that match TRBD1. Germline CDR1 is MGHDK and CDR2 is SYGVNS. The CDR3 contains 15 residues. V lost 0 bases and J lost 4; bases outside the gene matches: 5. Written as DNA, the CDR3 is TGTGCCAGCAGTGAATATAGGGGGCTTGGCTATGGCTACACCTTC. Protein sequence: CASSEYRGLGYGYTF.

This clone was recorded a few times. Different DNA sequences within this sample yield the same CDR3. This rearrangement joins TRBV6-6 to TRBJ2-7, with a weak D call TRBD2 (6 bases). This CDR3 is built from 12 residues. The germline V and J ends were trimmed by 11 bases and 1 base, with 12 bases remaining between them. CDR1 and CDR2 from the germline V gene are MNHNY and SVGAGI (reference sequence). The CDR3 region has the DNA TGTGCCTCCTCCCGGGAGTCCTACGAGCAGTACTTC. Its translation: CASSRESYEQYF.

The CDR3 sequence: CASSQKDREDNEQFF. CDR3 nucleotide sequence: TGTGCCAGCAGCCAAAAGGACAGGGAGGACAATGAGCAGTTCTTC. The rearrangement uses TRBV11-3 and TRBJ2-1; 8 bases align to TRBD1. The length of the CDR3 is 15 residues. The V segment lost 5 bases and the J segment 5 bases; nucleotides outside the gene matches: 8. Per the germline V gene, CDR1 is SGHNT and CDR2 is YENEEA.

This sequence joins TRBV27 and TRBJ1-4, with 8 nucleotides matching TRBD1. Germline loops: CDR1 MNHEY, CDR2 SMNVEV (reference sequence). J gave up 4 bases and V 6 bases, and 7 bases lay outside the gene matches. The CDR3 loop spans 15 amino acids. CDR3 nucleotides: TGTGCCAGCAGGGACCACACAGGGGGTAATGAAAAACTGTTTTTT. It specifies CASRDHTGGNEKLFF.